A single T cell receptor beta chain is shown here with its context. No antigen is known for it. This sample stems from a study of OX40 agonist ivuxolimab in advanced cancers. Study-wide results and limits: Those patients achieving a partial response at 0.1-3.0 mg/kg showed among the lowest clonal expansion.

Sequencing was performed with immunoSEQ multiplex PCR; in TCRdb, only in-frame clones are kept and a portion is missing. The repertoire holds about 58,000 clones, with approximately 87% as singletons. Germline V lookup: CDR1 SGHAT, CDR2 FQDESV (reference sequence). Trimming took off 1 base at V and 11 bases at J, with 9 bases between the two ends. CDR3 length equals 12 residues. The chain joins TRBV11-1 to TRBJ2-1; D unclear. This material consisted of CD4+ or CD8+ T cells sorted from blood, taken in a trial of the OX40 agonist ivuxolimab. The source of this sequence is an adult with an advanced solid tumor such as melanoma, head and neck, liver or kidney cancer. The CDR3 is CASSLDSEQQFF. CDR3 sequence (DNA): TGTGCCAGCAGCTTAGACTCAGAACAGCAGTTCTTC. Full variable domain (rest looked up from reference TRBV11-1 and TRBJ2-1): EAEVAQSPRYKITEKSQAVAFWCDPISGHATLYWYRQILGQGPELLVQFQDESVVDDSQLPKDRFSAERLKGVDSTLKIQPAELGDSAMYLCASSLDSEQQFFGPGTRLTVL.